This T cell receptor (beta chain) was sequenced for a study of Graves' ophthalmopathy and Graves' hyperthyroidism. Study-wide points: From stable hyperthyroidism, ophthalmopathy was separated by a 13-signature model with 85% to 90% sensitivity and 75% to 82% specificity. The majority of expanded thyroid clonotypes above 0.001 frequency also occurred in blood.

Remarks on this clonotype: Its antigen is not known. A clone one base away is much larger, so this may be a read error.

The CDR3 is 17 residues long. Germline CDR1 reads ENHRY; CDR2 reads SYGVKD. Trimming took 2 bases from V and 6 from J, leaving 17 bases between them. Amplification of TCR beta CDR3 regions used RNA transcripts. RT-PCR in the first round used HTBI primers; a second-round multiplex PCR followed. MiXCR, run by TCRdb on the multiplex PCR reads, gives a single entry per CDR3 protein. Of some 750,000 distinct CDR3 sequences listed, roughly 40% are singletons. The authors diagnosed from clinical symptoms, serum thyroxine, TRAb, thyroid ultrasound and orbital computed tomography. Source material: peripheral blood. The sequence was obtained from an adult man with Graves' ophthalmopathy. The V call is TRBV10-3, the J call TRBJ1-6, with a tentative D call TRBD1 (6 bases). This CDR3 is CAISEPMGGRGNSPLHF. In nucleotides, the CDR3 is TGTGCCATCAGTGAGCCGATGGGGGGCCGGGGTAATTCACCCCTCCACTTT.